The clone carrying this T cell receptor (beta chain) came up many times. From RNA transcripts, TCR beta CDR3 regions were amplified. TCR CDR3 regions were first amplified by RT-PCR with HTBI primers. Via MiXCR, TCRdb re-called the multiplex PCR reads, giving one row per CDR3 protein. Of some 760,000 distinct CDR3 sequences in the sample, 14% are singletons; the top ten hold roughly a tenth. Trimming shortened V by 0 bases and J by 1 base, and 4 bases separated the two germline ends. Germline V gives CDR1 GTSNPN, CDR2 SVGIG (reference sequence). The length of the CDR3 is 13 residues. This sample was taken from a study of T cells in Graves' hyperthyroidism and ophthalmopathy.

Sample: blood. This sequence was found in a woman under 30 with Graves' hyperthyroidism. The chain links TRBV30 to TRBJ1-5; the D is unclear. The CDR3 region has the DNA TGTGCCTGGAGTGTACAGAGCAATCAGCCCCAGCATTTT. It specifies CAWSVQSNQPQHF.